This T cell receptor (beta chain) was profiled in a study of T cells in Graves' hyperthyroidism and ophthalmopathy. Turning to the study itself: Specimen type is peripheral blood, collected at initial diagnosis prior to any treatment.

Germline V lookup: CDR1 SNHLY, CDR2 FYNNEI. V was clipped by 8 bases and J by 8 bases, with 13 bases between them. The CDR3 contains 12 residues. Study results and caveats: In validation, the model predicted ophthalmopathy. These predictions came a median approximately 6.5 months before onset. Most thyroid clonotypes expanded above 0.001 appeared in blood too.

Each diagnosis drew on symptoms, thyroxine, TRAb, thyroid ultrasound and orbital computed tomography findings. Amplified regions were TCR beta CDR3 sequences from RNA transcripts. The HTBI primer set was used in a first-round RT-PCR of the TCR CDR3. TCRdb ran MiXCR on the multiplex PCR reads and lists one entry per CDR3 protein. The table has approximately 600,000 distinct CDR3 sequences, 20% to 25% seen once. For this clonotype: No antigen is known for it.

V and J are TRBV2 and TRBJ2-1; D is possibly TRBD1 or TRBD2 (5 bases each). Sequencing was carried out using blood. The TCR sequence derives from a man aged 25 to 40 with Graves' ophthalmopathy. CDR3 coding DNA: TGTGCCAGCCCGGGACCTTACGATGAGCAGTTCTTC. Translated: CASPGPYDEQFF.